The 6 T cell receptor beta chains given below trace back to one sample, sequenced in a study of T cell responses to AZD1222 COVID-19 vaccine. Using immunoSEQ multiplex PCR, the repertoire was profiled, and TCRdb retains in-frame clones only, with some absent. The data hold tens of thousands of clones, with 85% to 90% observed a single time. The material sequenced was peripheral blood, taken on day 0 of AZD1222 vaccination. These receptors were obtained from an adult in good health.

The genes are TRBV5-1 and TRBJ2-7; 8 positions match TRBD2. Trimming removed 4 bases from V and 4 bases from J; junction bases left unmatched: 10. From germline, CDR1 is SGHRS and CDR2 YFSETQ. The CDR3 is 15 amino acids. CDR3 region: CASSATSGNDYEQYF. The CDR3 DNA sequence: TGCGCCAGCAGCGCAACTAGCGGAAACGATTACGAGCAGTACTTC.

The V call is TRBV6-2 or TRBV6-3, the J call TRBJ2-3; tentative D call: TRBD2 (6 bases). V was cut by 3 bases and J by 4 bases, with 11 bases left in between. Germline V gives CDR1 MNHEY, CDR2 SVGEGT. The CDR3 sequence is 14 residues long. CDR3 loop: CASSYGGPPDTQYF. As DNA, the CDR3 is TGTGCCAGCAGTTATGGAGGGCCCCCAGATACGCAGTATTTT.

The chain uses TRBV18 and TRBJ1-5; TRBD1 agrees at 7 bases. Looked up from germline, CDR1 is KGHSH and CDR2 is LQKENI. V trimming: 6 bases; J trimming: 5 bases; junction bases outside the gene matches: 7. CDR3 length equals 14 residues. In DNA, the CDR3 is TGTGCCAGCTCCGCAGGGACAGCTTATCAGCCCCAGCATTTT. This codes for CASSAGTAYQPQHF. Looking up the rest from reference TRBV18 and TRBJ1-5 gives the full variable domain: NAGVMQNPRHLVRRRGQEARLRCSPMKGHSHVYWYRQLPEEGLKFMVYLQKENIIDESGMPKERFSAEFPKEGPSILRIQQVVRGDSAAYFCASSAGTAYQPQHFGDGTRLSIL.

This sequence joins TRBV3-1 (or the pseudogene TRBV3-2) and TRBJ2-7; D call uncertain. The CDR3 runs 13 residues. Trimming left V 4 bases short and J 0 bases short, with 7 bases between. Germline values: CDR1 LGHDT, CDR2 YNNKEL (reference sequence). The CDR3 coding sequence is TGTGCCAGCAGCCCTCGCCTCTCCTACGAGCAGTACTTC. It is translated as CASSPRLSYEQYF.

The gene calls are TRBV3-1 (or the pseudogene TRBV3-2) and TRBJ2-1; 11 bases agree with TRBD2. Germline CDR1 LGHDT, CDR2 YNNKEL (reference sequence). The length of the CDR3 is 15 residues. V dropped 1 base and J dropped 12; count of bases not matched to a gene: 8. The CDR3 nucleotides are TGTGCCAGCAGCCAAGCGGGACTAGCGGCCCCCGCGCAGTTCTTC. Amino acids: CASSQAGLAAPAQFF.

This clone was seen only once. V usage is TRBV2 and J usage is TRBJ1-1; weak D call: TRBD1 (6 bases). CDR3 length: 13 residues. Germline CDR1 and CDR2: SNHLY and FYNNEI. The ends were cut back, 7 bases at V and 4 bases at J, with 13 bases in the middle. Written as DNA, the CDR3 is TGTGCCAGCAAACAGGGTTCGGGCACTGAAGCTTTCTTT. Translating gives CASKQGSGTEAFF.